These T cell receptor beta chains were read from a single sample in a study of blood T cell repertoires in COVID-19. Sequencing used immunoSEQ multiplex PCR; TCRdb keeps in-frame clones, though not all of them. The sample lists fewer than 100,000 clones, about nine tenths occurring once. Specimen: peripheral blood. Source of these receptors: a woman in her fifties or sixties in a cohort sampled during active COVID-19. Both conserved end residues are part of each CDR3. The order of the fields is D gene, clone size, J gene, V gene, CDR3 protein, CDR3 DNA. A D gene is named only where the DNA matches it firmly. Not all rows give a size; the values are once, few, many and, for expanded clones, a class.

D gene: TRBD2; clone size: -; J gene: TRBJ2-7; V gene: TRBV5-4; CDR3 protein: CASSRGLAGGEQYF; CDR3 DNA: TGTGCCAGCAGCCGGGGACTAGCGGGGGGCGAGCAGTACTTC
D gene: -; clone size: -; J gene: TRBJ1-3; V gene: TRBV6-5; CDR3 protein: CASSYSGQWDTIYF; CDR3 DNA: TGTGCCAGCAGTTACAGCGGACAGTGGGACACCATATATTTT
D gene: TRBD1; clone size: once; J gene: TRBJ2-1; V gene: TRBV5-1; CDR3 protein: CASSFQGQGSGEQFF; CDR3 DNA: TGCGCCAGCAGCTTTCAAGGACAGGGTTCGGGTGAGCAGTTCTTC
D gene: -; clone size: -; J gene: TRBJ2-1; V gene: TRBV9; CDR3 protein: CASSVGRAGDEQFF; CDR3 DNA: TGTGCCAGCAGCGTAGGCAGGGCTGGGGATGAGCAGTTCTTC
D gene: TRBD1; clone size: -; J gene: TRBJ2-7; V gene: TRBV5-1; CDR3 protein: CASSLGGQGFYEQYF; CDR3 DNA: TGCGCCAGCAGCTTGGGAGGACAGGGGTTTTACGAGCAGTACTTC
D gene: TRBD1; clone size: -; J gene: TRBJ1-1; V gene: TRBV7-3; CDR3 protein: CASSLFYGQGAEAFF; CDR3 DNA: TGTGCCAGCAGCTTATTTTACGGACAGGGGGCTGAAGCTTTCTTT
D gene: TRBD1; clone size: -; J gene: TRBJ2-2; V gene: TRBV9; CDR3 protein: CASSGTHTRGRITGELFF; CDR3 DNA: TGTGCCAGCAGCGGAACCCACACAAGGGGGCGAATCACCGGGGAGCTGTTTTTT
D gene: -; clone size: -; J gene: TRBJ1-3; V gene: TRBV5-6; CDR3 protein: CASSIKYRERGNTIYF; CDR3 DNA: TGTGCCAGCAGCATTAAATATCGGGAGCGTGGAAACACCATATATTTT
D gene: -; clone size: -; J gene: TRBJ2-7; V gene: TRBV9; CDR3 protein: CASSASGGYEQYF; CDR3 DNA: TGTGCCAGCAGCGCATCCGGGGGATACGAGCAGTACTTC
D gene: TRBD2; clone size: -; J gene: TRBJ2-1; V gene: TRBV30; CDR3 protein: CAWSVGTSYIGEQFF; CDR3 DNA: TGTGCCTGGAGTGTAGGGACTAGCTACATCGGTGAGCAGTTCTTC
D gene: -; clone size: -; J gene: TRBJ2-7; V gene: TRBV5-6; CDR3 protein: CASSLENRETSYEQYF; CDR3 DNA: TGTGCCAGCAGCTTGGAAAACAGGGAAACCTCCTACGAGCAGTACTTC
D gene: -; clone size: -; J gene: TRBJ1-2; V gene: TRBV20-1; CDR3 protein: CSARDPGGYTF; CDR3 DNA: TGCAGTGCTAGAGATCCGGGTGGCTACACCTTC
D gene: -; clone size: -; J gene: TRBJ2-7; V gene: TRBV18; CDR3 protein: CASSPGTVSYEQYF; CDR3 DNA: TGTGCCAGCTCACCTGGGACTGTTTCCTACGAGCAGTACTTC
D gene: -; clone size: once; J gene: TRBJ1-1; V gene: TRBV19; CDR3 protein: CASSIGYSLSTEAFF; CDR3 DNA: TGTGCCAGTAGTATCGGTTACAGCCTGAGTACTGAAGCTTTCTTT
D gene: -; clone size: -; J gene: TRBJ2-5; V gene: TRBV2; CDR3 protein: CASRNPQGGRETQYF; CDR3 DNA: TGTGCCAGCCGAAATCCACAGGGGGGGAGGGAGACCCAGTACTTC
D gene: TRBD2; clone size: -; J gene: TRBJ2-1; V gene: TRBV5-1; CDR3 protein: CASSALSGTSAYNEQFF; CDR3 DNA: TGCGCCAGCAGCGCACTATCCGGGACTAGCGCCTACAATGAGCAGTTCTTC
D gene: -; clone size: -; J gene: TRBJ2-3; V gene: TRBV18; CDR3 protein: CASSPPTGSGDTQYF; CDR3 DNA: TGTGCCAGCTCACCTCCGACGGGTTCCGGAGATACGCAGTATTTT
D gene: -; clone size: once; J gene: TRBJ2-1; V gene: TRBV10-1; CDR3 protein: CASSEPRTPNEQFF; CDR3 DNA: TGCGCCAGCAGTGAGCCGAGGACTCCTAATGAGCAGTTCTTC
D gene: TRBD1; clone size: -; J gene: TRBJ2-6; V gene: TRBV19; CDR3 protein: CASTRQGRSGANVLTF; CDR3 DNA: TGTGCCAGTACCCGACAGGGAAGGTCTGGGGCCAACGTCCTGACTTTC
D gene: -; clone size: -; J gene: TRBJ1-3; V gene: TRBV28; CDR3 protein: CASSFAGNTIYF; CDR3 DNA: TGTGCCAGCAGTTTCGCGGGAAACACCATATATTTT
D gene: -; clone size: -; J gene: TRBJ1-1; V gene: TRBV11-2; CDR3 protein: CASSLVGTGDTEAFF; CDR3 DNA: TGTGCCAGCAGCTTAGTCGGTACCGGGGACACTGAAGCTTTCTTT
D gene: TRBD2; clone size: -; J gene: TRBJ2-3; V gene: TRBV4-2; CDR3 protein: CASSSKLAGGPDTQYF; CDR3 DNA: TGTGCCAGCAGCTCGAAACTAGCGGGGGGGCCGGATACGCAGTATTTT
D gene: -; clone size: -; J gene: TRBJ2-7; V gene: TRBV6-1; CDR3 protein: CASSEAAWTAEQYF; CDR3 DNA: TGTGCCAGCAGTGAAGCAGCATGGACAGCCGAGCAGTACTTC
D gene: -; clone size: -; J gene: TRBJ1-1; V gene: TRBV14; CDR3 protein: CANKPYWAGSSEAFF; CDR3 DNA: TGTGCCAACAAGCCATACTGGGCGGGGAGTTCTGAAGCTTTCTTT
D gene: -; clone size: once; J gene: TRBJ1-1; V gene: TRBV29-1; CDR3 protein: CSVPQGNTEAFF; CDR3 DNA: TGCAGCGTGCCACAGGGGAACACTGAAGCTTTCTTT
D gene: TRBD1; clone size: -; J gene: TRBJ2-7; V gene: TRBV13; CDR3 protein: CASSYGSGGMREQYF; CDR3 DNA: TGTGCCAGCAGCTACGGGTCAGGGGGTATGCGGGAGCAGTACTTC
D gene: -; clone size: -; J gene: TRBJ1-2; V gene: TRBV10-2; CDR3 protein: CASSPTDEGGYTF; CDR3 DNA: TGCGCCAGCAGTCCGACGGACGAGGGTGGCTACACCTTC
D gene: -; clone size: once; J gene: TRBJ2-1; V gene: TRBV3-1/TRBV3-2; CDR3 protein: CASSQAGLFPYNEQFF; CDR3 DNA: TGTGCCAGCAGCCAAGCCGGACTGTTCCCTTACAATGAGCAGTTCTTC
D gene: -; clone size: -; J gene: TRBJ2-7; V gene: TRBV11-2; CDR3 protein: CASIRSGTGYEQYF; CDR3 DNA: TGTGCCAGCATAAGGAGCGGGACAGGCTACGAGCAGTACTTC
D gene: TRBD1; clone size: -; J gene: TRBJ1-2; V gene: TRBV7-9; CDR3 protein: CASNPGGQPNYGYTF; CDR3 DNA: TGTGCCAGCAATCCAGGGGGACAGCCCAACTATGGCTACACCTTC
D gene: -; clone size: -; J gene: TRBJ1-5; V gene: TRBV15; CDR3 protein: CATSRERVTNQPQHF; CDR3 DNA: TGTGCCACCAGCAGAGAGAGGGTTACGAATCAGCCCCAGCATTTT
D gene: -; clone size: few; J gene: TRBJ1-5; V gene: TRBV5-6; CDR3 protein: CASNRREGRDNQPQHF; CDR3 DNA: TGTGCCAGCAACCGCCGGGAGGGACGTGACAATCAGCCCCAGCATTTT
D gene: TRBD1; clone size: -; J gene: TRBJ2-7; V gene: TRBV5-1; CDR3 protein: CASSLGQDAYEQYF; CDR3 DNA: TGCGCCAGCAGCTTAGGACAGGACGCCTACGAGCAGTACTTC
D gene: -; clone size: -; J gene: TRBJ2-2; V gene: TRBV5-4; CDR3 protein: CASSLSQGDGELFF; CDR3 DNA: TGTGCCAGCAGCTTATCACAGGGAGACGGGGAGCTGTTTTTT
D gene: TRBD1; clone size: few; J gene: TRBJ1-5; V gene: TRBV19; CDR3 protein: CASSIVGQGAYQPQHF; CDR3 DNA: TGTGCCAGTAGTATAGTCGGACAGGGGGCATATCAGCCCCAGCATTTT
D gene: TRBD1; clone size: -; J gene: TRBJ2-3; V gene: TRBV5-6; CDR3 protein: CASSLGGPGGDMDTQYF; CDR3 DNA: TGTGCCAGCAGCTTGGGGGGCCCAGGGGGCGATATGGATACGCAGTATTTT
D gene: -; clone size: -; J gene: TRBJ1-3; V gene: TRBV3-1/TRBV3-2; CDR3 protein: CASSQGGGGNTIYF; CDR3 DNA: TGTGCCAGCAGCCAAGGGGGGGGTGGAAACACCATATATTTT